One sample yielded the 30 T cell receptor beta chains listed below, sequenced in a study of shared clonotypes between healthy human individuals. Repertoires were generated with immunoSEQ multiplex PCR, while TCRdb's copy carries only in-frame clones and drops some. This table has roughly 2 million clones, less than 95% appearing once. The naive CD8 fraction comprised CD45RO-negative cells positively selected for CCR7 and excluded terminally differentiated effector memory CD45RA+ cells. Sequenced: naive CD8+ T cells sorted from blood. The receptor set was obtained from a man younger than 35 in good health.

The chain employs TRBV5-8 and TRBJ2-5; TRBD2 agrees at 11 bases. Germline lookup yields CDR1 SGHTS and CDR2 YDEGEE. There are 16 residues in the CDR3. J lost 2 bases, V lost 4 bases, and 7 bases had no gene match. The CDR3 DNA is TGTGCCAGCAGCATCGCTAGCGGGGGGCATCAAGAGACCCAGTACTTC. Its translation: CASSIASGGHQETQYF. The entire variable domain, with the rest obtained from reference TRBV5-8 and TRBJ2-5, is as follows: EAGVTQSPTHLIKTRGQQATLRCSPISGHTSVYWYQQALGLGLQFLLWYDEGEERNRGNFPPRFSGRQFPNYSSELNVNALELEDSALYLCASSIASGGHQETQYFGPGTRLLVL.

The V call is TRBV5-6, the J call TRBJ2-1; D may be TRBD2 (6 bases). Germline V lookup: CDR1 SGHDT, CDR2 YYEEEE. V lost 7 bases and J lost 10, with 18 bases in between. There are 13 residues in the CDR3. DNA of the CDR3: TGTGCCAGCGCTGGGGCCCCGGGGGAGGAGCAGTTCTTC. Amino acid sequence: CASAGAPGEEQFF.

The chain is built from TRBV30 and TRBJ2-7, with D perhaps TRBD1 or TRBD2 (5 bases each). Germline V gives CDR1 GTSNPN, CDR2 SVGIG (reference sequence). This CDR3 spans 14 amino acids. Trimming pared 2 bases from V and 2 bases from J, leaving 13 bases between. CDR3 DNA sequence: TGTGCCTGGAGTAGTTTAGGGACCCCCTACGAGCAGTACTTC. Protein product: CAWSSLGTPYEQYF.

The rearrangement uses TRBV10-1 and TRBJ2-7; 10 bases match TRBD1. The CDR3 is 15 amino acids. CDR1 is WNHNN and CDR2 is SYGVQD in the germline V gene (reference sequence). Germline trimming cut 2 bases from V and 3 bases from J; bases unmatched to any gene: 4. CDR3 protein: CASSEGTGVGYEQYF. The CDR3 region has the DNA TGCGCCAGCAGTGAGGGGACAGGGGTCGGCTACGAGCAGTACTTC.

The CDR3 coding sequence is TGCGCCAGCAGCACCGGACTTGCCCCCTACGAGCAGTACTTC. It codes for CASSTGLAPYEQYF. J is TRBJ2-7 and V is TRBV5-1, with D possibly TRBD2 on 5 matching bases. This CDR3 is 14 amino acids long. Germline lookup yields CDR1 SGHRS and CDR2 YFSETQ. V was clipped by 4 bases and J by 2 bases, with 13 bases between them.

This chain joins TRBV5-1 and TRBJ1-1; D call uncertain. V lost 0 bases, J lost 5 bases, and 14 bases lay in between. Germline V CDR1 and CDR2: SGHRS, YFSETQ. This CDR3 is 15 amino acids long. The CDR3 sequence: CASSLGPGGNTEAFF. The CDR3 coding sequence is TGCGCCAGCAGCTTGGGTCCGGGCGGGAATACTGAAGCTTTCTTT.

This chain connects TRBV6-6 to TRBJ2-7; D perhaps matches TRBD1 (6 bases). Trimming shortened V by 2 bases and J by 6 bases, and 14 bases separated the two germline ends. Germline CDR1 reads MNHNY; CDR2 reads SVGAGI (reference sequence). The CDR3 is 14 amino acids. The CDR3 loop is CASSYGQGTSEQYF. The CDR3 DNA follows: TGTGCCAGCAGTTACGGTCAGGGGACCTCCGAGCAGTACTTC.

The gene calls are TRBV4-1 and TRBJ1-5; 7 bases line up with TRBD1. Germline V gene sequence: CDR1 MGHRA, CDR2 YSYEKL. This CDR3 is built from 13 residues. After removal of 3 bases from V and 9 bases from J, the junction contained 5 bases not matched to a gene. This CDR3 reads CASSHGQAGPQHF. The CDR3 coding sequence is TGCGCCAGCAGCCATGGACAGGCAGGGCCCCAGCATTTT.

Here the CDR3 reads CASSQGGVLTFF. The CDR3 bases are TGTGCCAGCAGCCAAGGAGGGGTTTTGACTTTCTTT. V gene TRBV14 combines with J gene TRBJ1-1; D may be TRBD1 (5 bases). CDR3 length equals 12 residues. Germline V gene data show CDR1 as SGHDN and CDR2 as FVKESK. V was trimmed by 1 base and J by 12 bases, leaving 12 bases between them.

J is TRBJ2-2 and V is TRBV7-8, with 8 bases that match TRBD2. The CDR3 is 17 residues long. The junction had 9 bases not matched to a gene; V was cut back by 1 base and J by 5 bases. Germline V lookup: CDR1 SGHVS, CDR2 FQNEAQ. CDR3 amino acids: CASSLVGTRGMTGELFF. DNA of the CDR3: TGTGCCAGCAGCTTAGTCGGGACTAGGGGGATGACCGGGGAGCTGTTTTTT.

The chain links TRBV5-6 to TRBJ2-2; 7 bases match TRBD2. Germline values: CDR1 SGHDT, CDR2 YYEEEE. V lost 3 bases, J lost 1 base, and 0 bases stayed unmatched. This CDR3 is 14 amino acids long. As DNA, the CDR3 is TGTGCCAGCAGCTGGACTAGGAACACCGGGGAGCTGTTTTTT. As protein: CASSWTRNTGELFF. Together with reference TRBV5-6 and TRBJ2-2, the CDR3 gives the full variable domain: DAGVTQSPTHLIKTRGQQVTLRCSPKSGHDTVSWYQQALGQGPQFIFQYYEEEERQRGNFPDRFSGHQFPNYSSELNVNALLLGDSALYLCASSWTRNTGELFFGEGSRLTVL.

The chain employs TRBV27 and TRBJ2-7; 7 nucleotides match TRBD1. This CDR3 spans 14 amino acids. V gave up 6 bases and J gave up 3 bases; unmatched junction bases: 8. Germline V gene sequence: CDR1 MNHEY, CDR2 SMNVEV (reference sequence). CDR3 in DNA: TGTGCCAGCAGGGGGGCAGGGGGTATCTACGAGCAGTACTTC. It translates to CASRGAGGIYEQYF.

This clone has just one count. This chain connects TRBV27 to TRBJ2-7, with 8 bases that match TRBD1. CDR3 length: 15 residues. Germline lookup yields CDR1 MNHEY and CDR2 SMNVEV (reference sequence). J lost 5 bases, V lost 1 base, and 7 bases had no gene match. The CDR3 DNA is TGTGCCAGCAGTTTATTAACAGGGGGGACAGACGAGCAGTACTTC. This encodes CASSLLTGGTDEQYF.

This chain joins TRBV4-2 and TRBJ1-1; D call uncertain. From germline, CDR1 is LGHNA and CDR2 YNFKEQ. The CDR3 runs 14 residues. V dropped 7 bases and J dropped 1 base, with 13 bases sitting between them. The CDR3, as DNA: TGTGCCAGCACCCCCGTGTATCGGAACACTGAAGCTTTCTTT. As protein: CASTPVYRNTEAFF.

Written as DNA, the CDR3 is TGTGCCAGCAGCCCGTCGGGTCAGGGCCAGTCGGGCTACACCTTC. Amino acid sequence: CASSPSGQGQSGYTF. The chain uses TRBV28 and TRBJ1-2; a possible D gene is TRBD1 (5 bases). V gave up 6 bases and J gave up 8 bases, with 22 bases separating them. The germline V gene encodes CDR1 MDHEN and CDR2 SYDVKM. The CDR3 spans 15 residues.

Note on this clone: The sample holds other DNA sequences that translate to the same CDR3. J is TRBJ1-1 and V is TRBV5-4, with 10 bases identical to TRBD1. Trimming at V came to 3 bases and at J to 1 base, leaving 0 bases not matched to a gene. CDR3 size: 14 residues. CDR1 is SGHNT, CDR2 YYREEE, per germline (reference sequence). The CDR3 bases are TGTGCCAGCAGCTGGACAGGGGGGAACACTGAAGCTTTCTTT. It encodes CASSWTGGNTEAFF. Looking up the rest from reference TRBV5-4 and TRBJ1-1 gives the full variable domain: ETGVTQSPTHLIKTRGQQVTLRCSSQSGHNTVSWYQQALGQGPQFIFQYYREEENGRGNFPPRFSGLQFPNYSSELNVNALELDDSALYLCASSWTGGNTEAFFGQGTRLTVV.

The genes are TRBV10-3 and TRBJ1-5, with 7 bases that match TRBD1. The germline gives CDR1 ENHRY, CDR2 SYGVKD. The CDR3 is made up of 17 amino acids. The trim removed 2 bases at V and 0 bases at J, leaving 7 bases unmatched. The CDR3: CAISEGVQGYSNQPQHF. The DNA for the CDR3 is TGTGCCATCAGTGAGGGCGTACAGGGGTATAGCAATCAGCCCCAGCATTTT.

The chain uses TRBV5-1 and TRBJ1-3; D remains ambiguous. V gave up 4 bases and J gave up 0 bases, with 11 bases separating them. Germline V gene data show CDR1 as SGHRS and CDR2 as YFSETQ. The CDR3 totals 15 residues. The CDR3 reads CASSQDLRSGNTIYF. DNA of the CDR3: TGCGCCAGCAGCCAGGACCTACGCTCTGGAAACACCATATATTTT.

This clone was detected only a few times. Other DNA sequences in the same sample also yield this CDR3. The chain has TRBV7-9 and TRBJ1-2, with D perhaps TRBD1 (6 bases). Trimming took 5 bases from V and 4 from J, leaving 11 bases between them. Germline V CDR1 and CDR2: SEHNR, FQNEAQ (reference sequence). The CDR3 covers 13 residues. In nucleotides, the CDR3 is TGTGCCAGCAGCCCTCTGGACAGCTATGGCTACACCTTC. This translates into CASSPLDSYGYTF.

The chain links TRBV10-3 to TRBJ2-5; 8 positions match TRBD2. Germline-derived CDR1 and CDR2 are ENHRY and SYGVKD. The CDR3 extends over 13 amino acids. Losses at the gene ends were 6 bases for V and 5 bases for J; bases not matched to a gene: 5. CDR3 sequence reads: CAISGGVEETQYF. The CDR3 DNA follows: TGTGCCATCAGCGGGGGGGTGGAGGAGACCCAGTACTTC.

The genes are TRBV5-6 and TRBJ2-5; D is uncertain. This CDR3 region has 15 residues. Germline loops: CDR1 SGHDT, CDR2 YYEEEE. Trimming shortened V by 0 bases and J by 2 bases, and 11 bases separated the two germline ends. The CDR3 region has the DNA TGTGCCAGCAGCTTGGCCCCTTCTAATCAAGAGACCCAGTACTTC. Translating gives CASSLAPSNQETQYF. Variable domain in full (rest from reference TRBV5-6 and TRBJ2-5): DAGVTQSPTHLIKTRGQQVTLRCSPKSGHDTVSWYQQALGQGPQFIFQYYEEEERQRGNFPDRFSGHQFPNYSSELNVNALLLGDSALYLCASSLAPSNQETQYFGPGTRLLVL.

V gene TRBV13 combines with J gene TRBJ2-1, with 9 bases identical to TRBD1. Germline CDR1 is PRHDT and CDR2 is FYEKMQ (reference sequence). V gave up 5 bases and J gave up 8 bases; unmatched junction bases: 13. The CDR3 runs 16 residues. CDR3: CASSGRDRVMTHEQFF. DNA of the CDR3: TGTGCCAGCAGCGGCCGGGACAGGGTAATGACTCATGAGCAGTTCTTC.

The chain is built from TRBV4-1 and TRBJ1-2; D not resolved. CDR3 length equals 13 residues. V was shortened by 4 bases and J by 8 bases, with 14 bases between the two germline ends. Germline V gene data show CDR1 as MGHRA and CDR2 as YSYEKL. The CDR3 sequence: CASSPTEGLGYTF. CDR3 DNA: TGCGCCAGCAGCCCGACGGAAGGGTTGGGCTACACCTTC.

This clone was seen just once. This chain connects TRBV4-1 to TRBJ1-4, with TRBD1 as a possible D gene (5 bases). Germline CDR1 and CDR2: MGHRA and YSYEKL. Trimming cost V 3 bases and J 1 base, with 15 bases left between them. This CDR3 spans 17 amino acids. CDR3 in amino acids: CASSHQEGRLTNEKLFF. CDR3 DNA: TGCGCCAGCAGCCACCAAGAGGGGAGGTTAACTAATGAAAAACTGTTTTTT.

About this clone itself: Distinct nucleotide sequences in the sample also encode this CDR3. The chain couples TRBV6-5 to TRBJ2-1; D is ambiguous. This CDR3 has 15 residues. The V gene lost 2 bases and the J gene lost 0 bases, with 8 bases spanning the gap. Germline assignment: CDR1 MNHEY and CDR2 SVGAGI. The CDR3 spells CASSYDPSSYNEQFF. CDR3 coding DNA: TGTGCCAGCAGTTACGACCCAAGCTCCTACAATGAGCAGTTCTTC.

The chain uses TRBV7-9 and TRBJ2-3, with TRBD1 matching over 7 bases. J gave up 1 base and V 4 bases, and 5 bases lay outside the gene matches. There are 15 residues in the CDR3. Germline values: CDR1 SEHNR, CDR2 FQNEAQ (reference sequence). The CDR3 sequence: CASSSGQAGTDTQYF. The CDR3, as DNA: TGTGCCAGCAGCTCAGGACAGGCGGGCACAGATACGCAGTATTTT. Full variable domain (outside the CDR3, taken from reference TRBV7-9 and TRBJ2-3): DTGVSQNPRHKITKRGQNVTFRCDPISEHNRLYWYRQTLGQGPEFLTYFQNEAQLEKSRLLSDRFSAERPKGSFSTLEIQRTEQGDSAMYLCASSSGQAGTDTQYFGPGTRLTVL.

Comment on this clone: This sample includes further DNA sequences coding for the same CDR3. V is TRBV5-1 and J is TRBJ2-1; perhaps TRBD1 as D (5 bases). Per the germline V gene, CDR1 is SGHRS and CDR2 is YFSETQ. V gave up 0 bases and J gave up 7 bases, with 5 bases separating them. The CDR3 is made up of 12 amino acids. CDR3 region: CASSLEGNEQFF. DNA of the CDR3: TGCGCCAGCAGCTTGGAGGGGAATGAGCAGTTCTTC. Combining the CDR3 with reference TRBV5-1 and TRBJ2-1 gives the whole variable domain KAGVTQTPRYLIKTRGQQVTLSCSPISGHRSVSWYQQTPGQGLQFLFEYFSETQRNKGNFPGRFSGRQFSNSRSEMNVSTLELGDSALYLCASSLEGNEQFFGPGTRLTVL.

The chain combines TRBV27 with TRBJ2-1, with TRBD1 identical over 9 bases. Germline-derived CDR1 and CDR2 are MNHEY and SMNVEV (reference sequence). Germline trimming cut 2 bases from V and 6 bases from J; bases unmatched to any gene: 5. The CDR3 sequence is 15 residues long. This chain's CDR3 is CASSLRTGDGNEQFF. CDR3 bases: TGTGCCAGCAGTTTAAGGACAGGGGACGGCAATGAGCAGTTCTTC.

This sequence joins TRBV5-5 and TRBJ1-1; D not certain. The ends were cut back, 0 bases at V and 1 base at J, with 10 bases in the middle. This CDR3 region has 15 residues. From germline, CDR1 is SGHKS and CDR2 YYEKEE (reference sequence). The CDR3 DNA reads as TGTGCCAGCAGCTTGGAAGGCGATAAGAACACTGAAGCTTTCTTT. Translating it yields CASSLEGDKNTEAFF. The full variable domain, completed using reference TRBV5-5 and TRBJ1-1, is DAGVTQSPTHLIKTRGQQVTLRCSPISGHKSVSWYQQVLGQGPQFIFQYYEKEERGRGNFPDRFSARQFPNYSSELNVNALLLGDSALYLCASSLEGDKNTEAFFGQGTRLTVV.

This sequence joins TRBV6-1 and TRBJ2-7; 10 bases are shared with TRBD1. The CDR3 is made up of 14 amino acids. Germline CDR1 MNHNS, CDR2 SASEGT. Losses at the gene ends were 5 bases for V and 4 bases for J; bases not matched to a gene: 5. CDR3 in DNA: TGTGCCAGCAGTCAGACGGGACAGGGGTACGAGCAGTACTTC. Translation gives CASSQTGQGYEQYF.